These 24 T cell receptor beta chains came from one sample sequenced in a study of identical twins. TCRdb reprocessed the 5' RACE reads with MiXCR, giving one entry per CDR3 protein. The table includes nearly 250,000 distinct CDR3 sequences, 5.5% to 7% detected once. The same sample was also studied in work on yellow fever vaccine responses in identical twins.

Sequencing used memory (CD45RO+) T cells sorted from blood. The receptors were sampled from a woman in her late teens or twenties in good health.

This clonotype showed up just a few times. CDR3 sequence (DNA): TGTGCCAGCAGCCAAGATCCTCCGGGACGGACGGTGGAGCAGTACTTC. Translating gives CASSQDPPGRTVEQYF. This rearrangement joins TRBV3-1 to TRBJ2-7; the D gene could be TRBD1 or TRBD2 (5 bases each). Per germline, CDR1 LGHDT and CDR2 YNNKEL (reference sequence). V was pared by 0 bases and J by 7 bases, with 19 bases between. The CDR3 covers 16 residues.

This clonotype has a count of ten or more. The chain couples TRBV3-1 to TRBJ1-1; D is uncertain. V was cut by 6 bases and J by 6 bases, with 17 bases left in between. The germline gives CDR1 LGHDT, CDR2 YNNKEL (reference sequence). The CDR3 consists of 14 residues. The CDR3 DNA is TGTGCCAGCAGACCCGCAGGCCTCACGGCTGAAGCTTTCTTT. Encoded protein: CASRPAGLTAEAFF. Full variable domain (remainder filled in from reference TRBV3-1 and TRBJ1-1): DTAVSQTPKYLVTQMGNDKSIKCEQNLGHDTMYWYKQDSKKFLKIMFSYNNKELIINETVPNRFSPKSPDKAHLNLHINSLELGDSAVYFCASRPAGLTAEAFFGQGTRLTVV.

The chain links TRBV7-9 to TRBJ2-3; a possible D gene is TRBD1 (6 bases). Germline values: CDR1 SEHNR, CDR2 FQNEAQ (reference sequence). The length of the CDR3 is 15 residues. V was cut by 0 bases and J by 1 base, with 8 bases left in between. The CDR3 loop is CASSLAGQRTDTQYF. In nucleotides, the CDR3 is TGTGCCAGCAGCTTAGCGGGACAACGCACAGATACGCAGTATTTT. Based on the CDR3 plus reference TRBV7-9 and TRBJ2-3, the full variable domain is DTGVSQNPRHKITKRGQNVTFRCDPISEHNRLYWYRQTLGQGPEFLTYFQNEAQLEKSRLLSDRFSAERPKGSFSTLEIQRTEQGDSAMYLCASSLAGQRTDTQYFGPGTRLTVL.

The chain recombines TRBV10-3 with TRBJ2-5; D might be TRBD1 (6 bases). V was shortened by 2 bases and J by 5 bases, with 21 bases between the two germline ends. The CDR3 extends over 17 amino acids. The germline V gene encodes CDR1 ENHRY and CDR2 SYGVKD. CDR3 region: CAISEILRTPRGETQYF. CDR3 nucleotides: TGTGCCATCAGTGAGATCCTCAGGACCCCAAGGGGGGAGACCCAGTACTTC.

This clonotype has a count of ten or more. The V gene is TRBV28, the J gene TRBJ1-2; D is undetermined. The germline V and J ends were trimmed by 0 bases and 3 bases, with 5 bases remaining between them. Germline V gene data show CDR1 as MDHEN and CDR2 as SYDVKM. The CDR3 is 13 residues long. Here the CDR3 reads CASSLWADYGYTF. Here the CDR3 DNA reads TGTGCCAGCAGTTTATGGGCAGACTATGGCTACACCTTC.

This clonotype was counted at least ten times. The J gene is TRBJ2-2, the V gene TRBV7-6; 9 bases line up with TRBD2. The V and J ends lost 1 base and 4 bases, in that order; junction bases with no gene match: 10. The CDR3 has 18 amino acids. Germline-derived CDR1 and CDR2 are SGHVS and FNYEAQ. The CDR3 DNA follows: TGTGCCAGCAGCTTAGACTCCGGCGGGGGGGTGGTCACCGGGGAGCTGTTTTTT. Translated: CASSLDSGGGVVTGELFF.

This clonotype showed up just a few times. The chain employs TRBV6-1 and TRBJ2-3; D possibly uses TRBD1 or TRBD2 (5 bases each). Looked up from germline, CDR1 is MNHNS and CDR2 is SASEGT. Trimming pared 7 bases from V and 0 bases from J, leaving 11 bases between. The CDR3 spans 14 residues. The DNA of the CDR3 is TGTGCCAGCAAGGGACCCACAAGCACAGATACGCAGTATTTT. As protein: CASKGPTSTDTQYF.

This chain uses TRBV19 with TRBJ2-7; unclear D gene. The CDR3 runs to 13 residues. V lost 3 bases, J lost 1 base, and 7 bases lay in between. The germline gives CDR1 LNHDA, CDR2 SQIVND (reference sequence). The CDR3 loop is CASSIKSSYEQYF. In nucleotides, the CDR3 is TGTGCCAGTAGTATTAAGTCGTCCTACGAGCAGTACTTC.

The table lists this clonotype with many counts. This rearrangement joins TRBV29-1 to TRBJ2-3; tentative D call: TRBD2 (6 bases). The germline V gene has CDR1 SQVTM and CDR2 ANQGSEA. This CDR3 comprises 12 residues. Trimming cost V 7 bases and J 4 bases, with 12 bases left between them. The CDR3, as DNA: TGCAGCGGTAACTCGGGGGCAGATACGCAGTATTTT. Residues: CSGNSGADTQYF.

The chain uses TRBV28 and TRBJ1-2, with D unclear. The germline V gene encodes CDR1 MDHEN and CDR2 SYDVKM. This CDR3 spans 14 amino acids. The V end lost 10 bases, the J end lost 0 bases, and 15 bases lay between the germline ends. The CDR3 loop reads CATESPTANYGYTF. The CDR3 DNA is TGTGCCACAGAAAGTCCCACCGCTAACTATGGCTACACCTTC.

The chain links TRBV5-5 to TRBJ1-6; maybe TRBD1 (5 bases). V lost 2 bases to trimming and J lost 7 bases, with 16 bases between them. Germline V gives CDR1 SGHKS, CDR2 YYEKEE (reference sequence). This CDR3 spans 16 amino acids. CDR3 coding DNA: TGTGCCAGCAGCTTAGCGGGCGCAGGGACGAATTCACCCCTCCACTTT. It is translated as CASSLAGAGTNSPLHF.

This clonotype was detected many times. The rearrangement links TRBV20-1 to TRBJ1-4; TRBD1 might be the D (6 bases). CDR1 is DFQATT and CDR2 is SNEGSKA in the germline V gene (reference sequence). Trimming removed 2 bases from V and 1 base from J, with 14 bases in between. CDR3 length equals 16 residues. CDR3 in DNA: TGCAGTGCTAGATTCAACACAGGGTTAACTAATGAAAAACTGTTTTTT. Translating it yields CSARFNTGLTNEKLFF.

This clonotype was observed many times. The V call is TRBV25-1, the J call TRBJ2-2; 8 bases fit TRBD2. With 3 bases clipped from V and 4 bases from J, the junction kept 4 bases outside the gene matches. The germline gives CDR1 MGHDK, CDR2 SYGVNS. The CDR3 is made up of 15 amino acids. CDR3 protein: CASSDLAGTTGELFF. For the CDR3, the DNA is TGTGCCAGCAGTGACTTAGCGGGGACCACCGGGGAGCTGTTTTTT.

This clonotype was picked up a small number of times. J is TRBJ2-3 and V is TRBV9; no firm D call. The CDR3 is 14 residues long. From germline, CDR1 is SGDLS and CDR2 YYNGEE. V shed 3 bases and J shed 1 base, with 9 bases lying between them. DNA for the CDR3: TGTGCCAGCAGCGGCCCACGTGGCACAGATACGCAGTATTTT. It codes for CASSGPRGTDTQYF.

The chain uses TRBV20-1 and TRBJ1-1; TRBD1 matches at 10 bases. The length of the CDR3 is 15 residues. Germline-derived CDR1 and CDR2 are DFQATT and SNEGSKA (reference sequence). The V segment lost 2 bases and the J segment 5 bases; nucleotides outside the gene matches: 8. DNA of the CDR3: TGCAGTGCTAGACCCCGGACAGGGGGTGCGACTGAAGCTTTCTTT. Translating it yields CSARPRTGGATEAFF.

This clonotype was picked up a small number of times. This sequence joins TRBV4-2 and TRBJ2-6; 12 bases match TRBD1. Germline V gives CDR1 LGHNA, CDR2 YNFKEQ. The trim removed 4 bases at V and 4 bases at J, leaving 5 bases unmatched. This CDR3 is 17 amino acids long. DNA for the CDR3: TGTGCCAGCAGCCCGGGACAGGGGGCTTCAGGGGCCAACGTCCTGACTTTC. Its protein product is CASSPGQGASGANVLTF.

The V call is TRBV12-3 or TRBV12-4, the J call TRBJ1-1, with a possible D match to TRBD1 (5 bases). Trimming removed 10 bases from V and 1 base from J, with 13 bases in between. This CDR3 is built from 13 residues. In DNA, the CDR3 is TGTGCCATAGGGCGGGGACCGAACACTGAAGCTTTCTTT. Amino acid sequence: CAIGRGPNTEAFF.

This chain links TRBV27 with TRBJ2-1; 7 bases line up with TRBD1. Germline V CDR1 and CDR2: MNHEY, SMNVEV (reference sequence). The junction had 11 bases not matched to a gene; V was cut back by 2 bases and J by 1 base. The CDR3 covers 18 residues. CDR3 in DNA: TGTGCCAGCAGTTTACAGGGACAGAGAATAGGTTCCTACAATGAGCAGTTCTTC. Amino acid sequence: CASSLQGQRIGSYNEQFF.

The rearrangement links TRBV6-5 to TRBJ2-7, with unresolved D. V lost 0 bases and J lost 2, with 8 bases in between. The CDR3 is 14 residues long. Germline CDR1 reads MNHEY; CDR2 reads SVGAGI. CDR3 amino acids: CASSYSTATYEQYF. CDR3 sequence (DNA): TGTGCCAGCAGTTACTCGACTGCAACCTACGAGCAGTACTTC.

This clonotype was recorded many times. Written as DNA, the CDR3 is TGTGCCAGCAGAAGGGACAGGGACGCAACTTTCTTT. It yields the protein CASRRDRDATFF. The chain couples TRBV11-2 to TRBJ1-1; 9 nucleotides match TRBD1. The CDR3 runs to 12 residues. CDR1 and CDR2 from the germline V gene are SGHAT and FQNNGV. V gave up 6 bases and J gave up 12 bases; unmatched junction bases: 8.

The chain recombines TRBV15 with TRBJ2-5; D uncertain. The CDR3 runs 16 residues. Looked up from germline, CDR1 is LNHNV and CDR2 is YYDKDF (reference sequence). The ends were cut back, 0 bases at V and 7 bases at J, with 18 bases in the middle. The CDR3 spells CATSRDPTDPPATQYF. CDR3 sequence (DNA): TGTGCCACCAGCAGAGATCCCACGGACCCCCCGGCGACCCAGTACTTC.

The rearrangement joins TRBV24-1 to TRBJ2-3; 11 nucleotides align to TRBD1. The germline gives CDR1 KGHDR, CDR2 SFDVKD. The CDR3 is 15 amino acids. The trim removed 4 bases at V and 4 bases at J, leaving 3 bases unmatched. The CDR3 DNA reads as TGTGCCACCAGTGACCGGACAGGGGGCGCAGATACGCAGTATTTT. Its protein is CATSDRTGGADTQYF.

This clonotype showed up just a few times. This chain connects TRBV20-1 to TRBJ2-1; 7 positions match TRBD2. In germline, CDR1 is DFQATT, CDR2 SNEGSKA (reference sequence). The junction had 8 bases not matched to a gene; V was cut back by 5 bases and J by 10 bases. The CDR3 is 12 amino acids. CDR3 nucleotides: TGCAGTGCTCCTGGACTAGAATCCGAGCAGTTCTTC. It yields the protein CSAPGLESEQFF.

This clonotype was observed a handful of times. The chain uses TRBV6-1 and TRBJ2-1; no definite D call. V was pared by 8 bases and J by 2 bases, with 13 bases between. CDR1 MNHNS and CDR2 SASEGT come from the germline V gene. The CDR3 extends over 14 amino acids. The CDR3 DNA reads as TGTGCCAGCGTACGAAATCCCCCCTACAATGAGCAGTTCTTC. Translated, it gives CASVRNPPYNEQFF.